The source of this TCR beta chain is a study of blood T cell repertoires in COVID-19. Study background: Both acute and convalescent COVID-19 samples were obtained from the United States, Italy and Spain.

The CDR3 length is 13 residues. The V gene's germline CDR1 is MNHNS and CDR2 SASEGT. V lost 2 bases and J 2 bases, leaving 6 bases between the germline ends. In its sample, this clone was seen a few times. Methods used by the authors: Cell counts per sample came from amplifying reference gene primers. Some clones are missing from TCRdb's copy, which holds only in-frame ones; the method was immunoSEQ multiplex PCR. V and J calls and clone size are as listed in that table; D and trimming were resolved from the DNA. The sample shows about 250,000 clones, 90% of them seen only once. The rearrangement uses TRBV6-1 and TRBJ1-2; no definite D call. The receptor comes from a woman aged 55-70 years with COVID-19, enrolled during active disease. The specimen was peripheral blood. CDR3 sequence: CASSERFNYGYTF. CDR3 sequence (DNA): TGTGCCAGCAGTGAACGGTTCAACTATGGCTACACCTTC.